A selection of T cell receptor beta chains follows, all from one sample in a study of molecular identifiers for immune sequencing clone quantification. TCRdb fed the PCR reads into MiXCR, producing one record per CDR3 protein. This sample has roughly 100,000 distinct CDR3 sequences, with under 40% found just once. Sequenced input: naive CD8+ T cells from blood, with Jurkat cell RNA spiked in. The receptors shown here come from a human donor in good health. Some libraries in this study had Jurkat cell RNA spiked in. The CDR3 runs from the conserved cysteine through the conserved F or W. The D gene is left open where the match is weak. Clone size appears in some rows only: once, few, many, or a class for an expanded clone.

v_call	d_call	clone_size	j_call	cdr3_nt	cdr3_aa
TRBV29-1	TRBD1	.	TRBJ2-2	TGCAGCGTTTGCTTGGACAGGAGAGGGAGCACCGGGGAGCTGTTTTTT	CSVCLDRRGSTGELFF
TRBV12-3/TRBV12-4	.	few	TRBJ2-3	TGTGCCAGCGGAACCGGCTTTAGCACAGATACGCAGTATTTT	CASGTGFSTDTQYF
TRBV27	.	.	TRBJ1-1	TGTGCCAGCAGTTTGGCAGGGGCTGGCACTGAAGCTTTCTTT	CASSLAGAGTEAFF
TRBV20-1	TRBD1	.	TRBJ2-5	TGCAGTGCTACCCCCAGGGGGCTCCAAGAGACCCAGTACTTC	CSATPRGLQETQYF
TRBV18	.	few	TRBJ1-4	TGTGCCAGCTCACCACCTGGACGCGTCGGGGAAAAACTGTTTTTT	CASSPPGRVGEKLFF
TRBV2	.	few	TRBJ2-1	TGTGCCAGCAGTGAAGCGGTGCGGAACCCGGACCTCTTC	CASSEAVRNPDLF
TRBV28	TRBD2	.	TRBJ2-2	TGTGCCACTAGCGGGAGGGGGACCGGGGAGCCGTTTTTT	CATSGRGTGEPFF
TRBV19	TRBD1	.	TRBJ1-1	TGTGCCAGTAGTCCCGACAGGGGAAACACTGAAGCTTTCTTT	CASSPDRGNTEAFF
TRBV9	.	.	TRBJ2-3	TGTGCCAGCAGCGTAATTAGGGCCGAAGAAGATACGCAGTATTTT	CASSVIRAEEDTQYF
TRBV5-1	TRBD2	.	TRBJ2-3	TGCGCCAGCAGCGGTCGACTAGCCGGGGGGTACGATACGCAGTATTTT	CASSGRLAGGYDTQYF
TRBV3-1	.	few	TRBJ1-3	TGTGCCAGCAGCCAACCAGTCTCTGGAAACACCATATATTTT	CASSQPVSGNTIYF
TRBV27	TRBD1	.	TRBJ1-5	TGTGCCTGCGGTAACAGGGGTAGCAATCAGCCCCAGCATTTT	CACGNRGSNQPQHF
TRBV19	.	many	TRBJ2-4	TGTGCCAGCGGGACAATGATGCTAGCCAAAAACATTCAGTACTTC	CASGTMMLAKNIQYF
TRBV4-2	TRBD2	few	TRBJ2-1	TGTGCCAGCAGCCTCCCCCCCGGGAGGGAAAAGAATGAGCAGTTCTTC	CASSLPPGREKNEQFF
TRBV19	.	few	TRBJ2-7	TGTGCCAGTAGTATAACGTACAGCTACGAGCAGTACTTC	CASSITYSYEQYF